The 21 T cell receptor beta chains below were found in one sample sequenced in a study of cytotoxic CD8 clonotypes in ibrutinib-treated CLL. Produced via immunoSEQ multiplex PCR; TCRdb's table is partial and in-frame only. The sample lists fewer than 400,000 clones; around 66% were seen once. The sequencing used PBMCs, collected after 36 months of ibrutinib treatment. These receptors were collected from a human donor with chronic lymphocytic leukemia.

V usage is TRBV10-3 and J usage is TRBJ2-3; D is perhaps TRBD2 (6 bases). The germline gives CDR1 ENHRY, CDR2 SYGVKD. V dropped 5 bases and J dropped 6 bases, with 18 bases sitting between them. The CDR3 contains 15 residues. In DNA form, the CDR3 reads TGTGCCATCAGTAGGGACTCACCAGGTGTGGATACGCAGTATTTT. Translating it yields CAISRDSPGVDTQYF.

This clone was seen only a few times. The rearrangement uses TRBV28 and TRBJ1-2; possibly TRBD1 for D (5 bases). This CDR3 is 14 amino acids long. Trimming shortened V by 3 bases and J by 4 bases, and 12 bases separated the two germline ends. Germline lookup yields CDR1 MDHEN and CDR2 SYDVKM. The CDR3, as DNA: TGTGCCAGCAGTTTTGCGGGGAGGGGCTATGGCTACACCTTC. Encoded protein: CASSFAGRGYGYTF.

This clone was recorded only once. The V and J genes are TRBV28 and TRBJ2-5; D possibly uses TRBD1 or TRBD2 (5 bases each). The DNA end lines up better with TRBJ2-7; the J call may be wrong. This CDR3 contains 12 residues. The germline V gene encodes CDR1 MDHEN and CDR2 SYDVKM. As DNA, the CDR3 is TGTGCCACCCGGGACGGCTCCTACGAGCAGTACTTC. This translates into CATRDGSYEQYF.

This chain joins TRBV7-9 and TRBJ2-7; D may match TRBD1 or TRBD2 (5 bases each). This CDR3 has 14 amino acids. V was trimmed by 1 base and J by 3 bases, leaving 10 bases between them. CDR1 is SEHNR and CDR2 is FQNEAQ in the germline V gene (reference sequence). The CDR3 region has the DNA TGTGCCAGCAGCTTAGATTGGGACGACTACGAGCAGTACTTC. Translation: CASSLDWDDYEQYF.

The chain uses TRBV29-1 and TRBJ2-1, with D unresolved. Per the germline V gene, CDR1 is SQVTM and CDR2 is ANQGSEA. With 7 bases removed from V and 5 bases from J, the gap between germline ends came to 18 bases. The CDR3 runs to 14 residues. As DNA, the CDR3 is TGCAGCGGCTCCCGGGCCAATTCCCACAATGAGCAGTTCTTC. Translating it yields CSGSRANSHNEQFF.

CDR3 bases: TGTGCCACCAGCAGAGATCTGATGACTAGCGCCGATGAGCAGTTCTTC. Protein sequence: CATSRDLMTSADEQFF. The chain employs TRBV15 and TRBJ2-1, with 8 bases that match TRBD2. The CDR3 length is 16 residues. Unmatched junction bases numbered 9, after V lost 0 bases and J lost 8 bases. Germline V lookup: CDR1 LNHNV, CDR2 YYDKDF (reference sequence).

The chain is built from TRBV7-3 and TRBJ2-1; 9 bases fit TRBD1. J was trimmed by 7 bases and V by 4 bases; bases with no gene match: 5. Germline lookup yields CDR1 SGHTA and CDR2 FQGTGA. The CDR3 has 14 amino acids. The CDR3 reads CASSSTGGTNEQFF. DNA for the CDR3: TGTGCCAGCAGCTCTACAGGGGGCACGAATGAGCAGTTCTTC.

The gene calls are TRBV10-1 and TRBJ2-5, with D unresolved. Trimming pared 6 bases from V and 2 bases from J, leaving 10 bases between. Germline CDR1 and CDR2: WNHNN and SYGVQD (reference sequence). The CDR3 totals 13 residues. The CDR3 region is CASSMGSQETQYF. The CDR3 nucleotides are TGCGCCAGCAGCATGGGTTCTCAAGAGACCCAGTACTTC.

This clone was picked up a small number of times. V usage is TRBV5-4 and J usage is TRBJ2-7; the match to TRBD1 covers 9 bases. The germline V gene has CDR1 SGHNT and CDR2 YYREEE (reference sequence). With 3 bases clipped from V and 4 bases from J, the junction kept 8 bases outside the gene matches. The CDR3 is made up of 15 amino acids. CDR3 sequence reads: CASSSTGQGVYEQYF. DNA for the CDR3: TGTGCCAGCAGCTCCACGGGACAGGGCGTTTACGAGCAGTACTTC.

This chain links TRBV4-2 with TRBJ1-5; 12 positions match TRBD1. Per germline, CDR1 LGHNA and CDR2 YNFKEQ. This CDR3 contains 19 residues. V was clipped by 0 bases and J by 1 base; unmatched bases: 7. The chain's CDR3 is CASSQEPSGTGGSNQPQHF. The CDR3 DNA reads as TGTGCCAGCAGCCAAGAACCATCCGGGACAGGGGGCAGCAATCAGCCCCAGCATTTT.

This chain connects TRBV6-5 to TRBJ1-2; 8 nucleotides match TRBD1. Per germline, CDR1 MNHEY and CDR2 SVGAGI. The J segment lost 8 bases and the V segment lost 8 bases, leaving 13 bases of the junction unmatched. The CDR3 has 14 residues. CDR3 protein: CASSRRVQGVGYTF. The CDR3, as DNA: TGTGCCAGCTCCCGAAGGGTACAGGGGGTGGGCTACACCTTC.

The chain couples TRBV27 to TRBJ2-7; 7 bases fit TRBD1. The germline V gene has CDR1 MNHEY and CDR2 SMNVEV (reference sequence). The V and J ends lost 5 bases and 0 bases, in that order; junction bases with no gene match: 7. This CDR3 has 15 residues. CDR3 in amino acids: CASSRSGTVSYEQYF. The CDR3 nucleotides read TGTGCCAGCAGTCGGTCCGGGACAGTCTCCTACGAGCAGTACTTC.

The CDR3 DNA sequence: TGTGCCACCAGCAGAGATACTCTACCGGGCAGGGGGGGAACCGGGGAGCTGTTTTTT. The encoded protein is CATSRDTLPGRGGTGELFF. The V and J genes are TRBV15 and TRBJ2-2, with D perhaps assigned TRBD1 or TRBD2 (7 bases each). CDR3 size: 19 residues. V lost 0 bases, J lost 5 bases, and 22 bases lay in between. Germline values: CDR1 LNHNV, CDR2 YYDKDF (reference sequence).

V usage is TRBV7-8 and J usage is TRBJ2-7; TRBD2 matches 9 bases. This CDR3 contains 15 residues. Unmatched junction bases numbered 5, after V lost 3 bases and J lost 2 bases. Germline V CDR1 and CDR2: SGHVS, FQNEAQ. This CDR3 reads CASSFGLAGTYEQYF. CDR3 bases: TGTGCCAGCAGCTTCGGGCTAGCGGGAACCTACGAGCAGTACTTC.

The V gene is TRBV10-3, the J gene TRBJ1-2; the D is unclear. V lost 2 bases, J lost 7 bases, and 8 bases lay in between. The CDR3 sequence is 12 residues long. Germline V gives CDR1 ENHRY, CDR2 SYGVKD. CDR3 residues: CAISEPEIGYTF. CDR3 bases: TGTGCCATCAGTGAGCCGGAAATTGGCTACACCTTC.

The chain uses TRBV11-2 and TRBJ1-6; maybe TRBD1 (6 bases). This CDR3 is 16 amino acids long. The germline V gene has CDR1 SGHAT and CDR2 FQNNGV. Deletions cut 1 base from V and 6 bases from J, with 13 bases between. This CDR3 reads CASSLVGAVRNSPLHF. The CDR3 nucleotides are TGTGCCAGCAGCTTAGTGGGGGCTGTACGTAATTCACCCCTCCACTTT. Drawing the rest from reference TRBV11-2 and TRBJ1-6, the complete variable domain is EAGVAQSPRYKIIEKRQSVAFWCNPISGHATLYWYQQILGQGPKLLIQFQNNGVVDDSQLPKDRFSAERLKGVDSTLKIQPAKLEDSAVYLCASSLVGAVRNSPLHFGNGTRLTVT.

The rearrangement uses TRBV2 and TRBJ2-7, with D perhaps matching TRBD2 (6 bases). From germline, CDR1 is SNHLY and CDR2 FYNNEI. V was pared by 1 base and J by 3 bases, with 13 bases between. The CDR3 length is 15 residues. The CDR3 spells CASSEVRLASYEQYF. The CDR3 DNA sequence: TGTGCCAGCAGTGAAGTGCGGCTAGCGAGCTACGAGCAGTACTTC.

On this clone itself: This sample also contains other DNA sequences that code for the same CDR3. V gene TRBV19 combines with J gene TRBJ1-2; a weak D match, TRBD1 (6 bases). V was clipped by 6 bases and J by 3 bases, with 11 bases between them. The CDR3 spans 13 residues. CDR1 is LNHDA and CDR2 is SQIVND in the germline V gene (reference sequence). The CDR3 sequence is CASSPRGDYGYTF. CDR3 sequence (DNA): TGTGCCAGTAGCCCCAGGGGAGACTATGGCTACACCTTC.

This rearrangement joins TRBV7-3 to TRBJ2-5; no definite D call. The CDR3 consists of 13 residues. The V and J ends lost 0 bases and 0 bases respectively, with 2 bases between them. Germline CDR1 is SGHTA and CDR2 is FQGTGA. CDR3 bases: TGTGCCAGCAGCTTAACGTACCAAGAGACCCAGTACTTC. This encodes CASSLTYQETQYF.

The genes are TRBV7-3 and TRBJ2-3; 8 bases are a match to TRBD1. The CDR3 length is 14 residues. J was trimmed by 6 bases and V by 1 base; bases with no gene match: 3. The germline V gene encodes CDR1 SGHTA and CDR2 FQGTGA. CDR3 protein: CASSLSQGADTQYF. In nucleotides, the CDR3 is TGTGCCAGCAGCTTAAGTCAGGGGGCGGATACGCAGTATTTT.

This clone was seen a handful of times. This chain uses TRBV5-6 with TRBJ1-2, with D possibly matching TRBD1 (5 bases). The CDR3 extends over 15 amino acids. The germline CDR1 and CDR2 sequences are SGHDT and YYEEEE. Trimming took 3 bases from V and 1 from J, leaving 13 bases between them. Written as DNA, the CDR3 is TGTGCCAGCAGCTGGGGGAGGCTAATTAACTATGGCTACACCTTC. This translates into CASSWGRLINYGYTF.